One and the same sample provided the 25 T cell receptor beta chains below, sequenced in a study of T-cell memory formation after mild COVID-19. From the 5' RACE reads, TCRdb called clonotypes with MiXCR, one entry per CDR3 protein. The sample has hundreds of thousands of distinct CDR3 sequences, around 20% seen once. The sequenced sample consisted of PBMCs or a T cell subset sorted from them (not recorded which). The receptors shown here come from an adult woman who had mild COVID-19 (a few samples of this study predate the infection). Cell type and time point are not known.

This clonotype was recorded a few times. As DNA, the CDR3 is TGTGCCAGCAGGGGGACTAGCGGGATAATCGCCGGGGAGCTGTTTTTT. Encoded protein: CASRGTSGIIAGELFF. This sequence joins TRBV7-8 and TRBJ2-2, with TRBD2 matching over 13 bases. J was trimmed by 6 bases and V by 6 bases; bases with no gene match: 7. Germline V CDR1 and CDR2: SGHVS, FQNEAQ. CDR3 length: 16 residues.

This clonotype has at least ten counts. Its ends do not fully match the called genes, so a read error is possible. The V gene is TRBV7-7, the J gene TRBJ2-1; D gene uncertain. The CDR3 loop spans 13 amino acids. Germline assignment: CDR1 SSHAT and CDR2 FNYEAQ (reference sequence). The CDR3: CASSLSSGNEQFF. CDR3 bases: TGTGCTAGCAGCTTAAGTTCGGGTAATGAGCAGTTCTTC. Looking up the rest from reference TRBV7-7 and TRBJ2-1 gives the full variable domain: GAGVSQSPRYKVTKRGQDVTLRCDPISSHATLYWYQQALGQGPEFLTYFNYEAQPDKSGLPSDRFSAERPEGSISTLTIQRTEQRDSAMYRCASSLSSGNEQFFGPGTRLTVL.

The genes are TRBV6-2 or TRBV6-3 and TRBJ2-7; possibly TRBD2 for D (6 bases). V was pared by 2 bases and J by 7 bases, with 18 bases between. The CDR3 is 15 residues long. Per the germline V gene, CDR1 is MNHEY and CDR2 is SVGEGT. CDR3 DNA: TGTGCCAGCAGTTACGGCGGGATGGGACCGCGGGAGCAGTACTTC. Protein: CASSYGGMGPREQYF.

This clonotype has at least ten counts. The genes are TRBV7-9 and TRBJ2-1; the D is unclear. The V end was cut by 5 bases, the J end by 6 bases, with 17 bases between. The CDR3 length is 15 residues. The germline gives CDR1 SEHNR, CDR2 FQNEAQ (reference sequence). The CDR3 loop is CASSPQSPHSNEQFF. DNA of the CDR3: TGTGCCAGCAGCCCGCAATCGCCCCATAGCAATGAGCAGTTCTTC.

This clonotype came up a few times. The chain couples TRBV20-1 to TRBJ2-1; tentative D call: TRBD2 (6 bases). The CDR3 is made up of 12 amino acids. Germline values: CDR1 DFQATT, CDR2 SNEGSKA (reference sequence). Trimming cost V 5 bases and J 6 bases, with 11 bases left between them. CDR3 sequence (DNA): TGCAGTGCTCGCCTTAGCGGCAATGAGCAGTTCTTC. It codes for CSARLSGNEQFF.

This chain uses TRBV7-3 with TRBJ2-1; possibly TRBD1 for D (6 bases). The CDR3 has 14 residues. The germline V gene has CDR1 SGHTA and CDR2 FQGTGA. V was pared by 2 bases and J by 4 bases, with 9 bases between. The DNA for the CDR3 is TGTGCCAGCAGCTTAGGGGGCAGGTACAATGAGCAGTTCTTC. Encoded protein: CASSLGGRYNEQFF.

This clonotype was seen ten or more times. This rearrangement joins TRBV7-2 to TRBJ2-5; D is undetermined. Trimming took 0 bases from V and 2 from J, leaving 7 bases between them. CDR1 and CDR2 from the germline V gene are SGHTA and FQGNSA. The CDR3 loop spans 14 amino acids. DNA of the CDR3: TGTGCCAGCAGCTTAGCGCTCAGACAAGAGACCCAGTACTTC. This sequence encodes CASSLALRQETQYF.

The V call is TRBV6-5, the J call TRBJ1-2, with 7 bases aligning to TRBD1. CDR3 length: 13 residues. Germline loops: CDR1 MNHEY, CDR2 SVGAGI. Trimming removed 6 bases from V and 2 bases from J; junction bases left unmatched: 3. CDR3 sequence reads: CASRPTGNYGYTF. CDR3 bases: TGTGCCAGCAGGCCGACAGGGAACTATGGCTACACCTTC.

The V call is TRBV6-1, the J call TRBJ2-7, with D perhaps TRBD1 or TRBD2 (5 bases each). V was trimmed by 7 bases and J by 6 bases, leaving 13 bases between them. CDR3 length: 12 residues. Germline CDR1 and CDR2: MNHNS and SASEGT. As DNA, the CDR3 is TGTGCCAGCACTTGGGACGGCAGCGAGCAGTACTTC. This translates into CASTWDGSEQYF.

This clonotype was seen more than once but under ten times. The chain has TRBV5-1 and TRBJ2-1; TRBD2 aligns across 8 bases. Per germline, CDR1 SGHRS and CDR2 YFSETQ. After removal of 0 bases from V and 8 bases from J, the junction contained 4 bases not matched to a gene. This CDR3 has 14 amino acids. CDR3 sequence: CASSLEREWDEQFF. In DNA form, the CDR3 reads TGCGCCAGCAGCTTGGAGCGGGAGTGGGATGAGCAGTTCTTC.

This clonotype showed up just a few times. The rearrangement joins TRBV30 to TRBJ2-2; D is unclear. Germline CDR1 and CDR2: GTSNPN and SVGIG (reference sequence). With 0 bases removed from V and 0 bases from J, the gap between germline ends came to 11 bases. CDR3 length: 16 amino acids. The CDR3 nucleotides read TGTGCCTGGAGTGTATTAGGACGGACGAACACCGGGGAGCTGTTTTTT. The encoded protein is CAWSVLGRTNTGELFF.

CDR3 residues: CATSATLGASGKGNNEQFF. CDR3 nucleotides: TGTGCCACCAGTGCCACCCTTGGGGCTAGCGGGAAGGGAAACAATGAGCAGTTCTTC. The rearrangement links TRBV24-1 to TRBJ2-1; TRBD2 aligns across 9 bases. Trimming removed 5 bases from V and 5 bases from J; junction bases left unmatched: 18. The CDR3 covers 19 residues. Germline V CDR1 and CDR2: KGHDR, SFDVKD.

The rearrangement links TRBV20-1 to TRBJ2-3; D unresolved. Trimming shortened V by 3 bases and J by 5 bases, and 24 bases separated the two germline ends. Per the germline V gene, CDR1 is DFQATT and CDR2 is SNEGSKA (reference sequence). This CDR3 has 17 amino acids. This CDR3 reads CSASGGGVSRYGDTQYF. The CDR3 DNA follows: TGCAGTGCTAGCGGCGGTGGGGTATCCCGCTATGGAGATACGCAGTATTTT.

This sequence joins TRBV7-9 and TRBJ2-4, with 11 nucleotides matching TRBD1. Unmatched junction bases numbered 1, after V lost 6 bases and J lost 6 bases. The length of the CDR3 is 13 residues. Germline-derived CDR1 and CDR2 are SEHNR and FQNEAQ (reference sequence). The chain's CDR3 is CASRGQGANIQYF. The CDR3 nucleotides are TGTGCCAGCAGAGGACAGGGGGCAAACATTCAGTACTTC.

The chain's CDR3 is CASILTGYEQYF. CDR3 coding DNA: TGTGCCAGCATCCTCACGGGCTACGAGCAGTACTTC. V usage is TRBV25-1 and J usage is TRBJ2-7, with D unclear. CDR3 length: 12 residues. Per the germline V gene, CDR1 is MGHDK and CDR2 is SYGVNS. Trimming took 7 bases from V and 3 from J, leaving 10 bases between them.

The chain employs TRBV7-2 and TRBJ2-3; TRBD1 aligns across 7 bases. V shed 5 bases and J 10 bases; nucleotides not matched to a gene: 6. The CDR3 totals 12 residues. CDR1 is SGHTA and CDR2 is FQGNSA in the germline V gene. CDR3 sequence: CASSASTGAQYF. CDR3 in DNA: TGTGCCAGCAGCGCATCTACAGGGGCGCAGTATTTT. Supplemented by reference TRBV7-2 and TRBJ2-3, the full variable domain reads GAGVSQSPSNKVTEKGKDVELRCDPISGHTALYWYRQSLGQGLEFLIYFQGNSAPDKSGLPSDRFSAERTGGSVSTLTIQRTQQEDSAVYLCASSASTGAQYFGPGTRLTVL.

In this sample, this clonotype turned up a few times. This chain uses TRBV7-3 with TRBJ2-5; the match to TRBD2 covers 15 bases. CDR3 length: 17 amino acids. V was pared by 5 bases and J by 2 bases, with 6 bases of the junction left unmatched. Per germline, CDR1 SGHTA and CDR2 FQGTGA. The DNA of the CDR3 is TGTGCCAGCAGCCCTGGGACTAGCGGGGGGACACAAGAGACCCAGTACTTC. This translates into CASSPGTSGGTQETQYF.

The table lists this clonotype with a few counts. The chain has TRBV5-1 and TRBJ2-7, with TRBD2 matching 7 bases. Germline CDR1 is SGHRS and CDR2 is YFSETQ. With 4 bases clipped from V and 2 bases from J, the junction kept 12 bases outside the gene matches. CDR3 size: 16 residues. CDR3 loop: CASSLPPGRTTYEQYF. Written as DNA, the CDR3 is TGCGCCAGCAGCCTCCCCCCCGGGAGGACAACCTACGAGCAGTACTTC.

The chain links TRBV9 to TRBJ2-3, with 13 bases fitting TRBD2. Looked up from germline, CDR1 is SGDLS and CDR2 is YYNGEE. There are 18 residues in the CDR3. Trimming took 4 bases from V and 6 from J; bases not matched to a gene: 14. CDR3 amino acids: CASSPSGTSGGARDTQYF. The DNA of the CDR3 is TGTGCCAGCAGCCCTAGTGGTACTAGCGGGGGGGCGAGGGATACGCAGTATTTT.

J is TRBJ1-1 and V is TRBV15; D not resolved. The CDR3 consists of 16 residues. V was trimmed by 0 bases and J by 0 bases, leaving 11 bases between them. Germline CDR1 reads LNHNV; CDR2 reads YYDKDF (reference sequence). The CDR3 bases are TGTGCCACCAGCAGAGAGCGGGTCACGTTGAACACTGAAGCTTTCTTT. This codes for CATSRERVTLNTEAFF. Together with reference TRBV15 and TRBJ1-1, the CDR3 gives the full variable domain: DAMVIQNPRYQVTQFGKPVTLSCSQTLNHNVMYWYQQKSSQAPKLLFHYYDKDFNNEADTPDNFQSRRPNTSFCFLDIRSPGLGDTAMYLCATSRERVTLNTEAFFGQGTRLTVV.

The V and J genes are TRBV12-3 or TRBV12-4 and TRBJ2-1, with 9 nucleotides matching TRBD1. There are 13 residues in the CDR3. With 5 bases clipped from V and 8 bases from J, the junction kept 4 bases outside the gene matches. This CDR3 is CASSARDRDEQFF. The CDR3 coding sequence is TGTGCCAGCAGTGCCCGGGACAGGGATGAGCAGTTCTTC.

The chain is built from TRBV7-2 and TRBJ2-5, with 9 bases aligning to TRBD2. V was clipped by 1 base and J by 5 bases; unmatched bases: 8. The germline gives CDR1 SGHTA, CDR2 FQGNSA. This CDR3 has 16 residues. As DNA, the CDR3 is TGTGCCAGCAGCTTAGACTCAGCGGGAGGCTGGGAGACCCAGTACTTC. This gives the protein CASSLDSAGGWETQYF.

This clonotype turned up a few times. The CDR3 protein is CSVVGLSYEQYF. The CDR3 DNA sequence: TGCAGCGTTGTTGGACTGAGCTACGAGCAGTACTTC. The V gene is TRBV29-1, the J gene TRBJ2-7; D possibly corresponds to TRBD2 (5 bases). V shed 4 bases and J shed 3 bases, with 10 bases lying between them. The CDR3 runs to 12 residues. Germline values: CDR1 SQVTM, CDR2 ANQGSEA.

This clonotype was detected a few times. The rearrangement joins TRBV15 to TRBJ2-7, with D perhaps assigned TRBD1 or TRBD2 (5 bases each). V gave up 2 bases and J gave up 3 bases, with 20 bases separating them. Germline loops: CDR1 LNHNV, CDR2 YYDKDF (reference sequence). CDR3 size: 17 residues. The CDR3 bases are TGTGCCACCAGCAGATTAATGGGACGGAAGGGTAGCTACGAGCAGTACTTC. This translates into CATSRLMGRKGSYEQYF.

The V call is TRBV6-1, the J call TRBJ2-2; D gene uncertain. The CDR3 contains 12 residues. Trimming left V 11 bases short and J 1 base short, with 8 bases between. Germline V gene data show CDR1 as MNHNS and CDR2 as SASEGT. The CDR3 region is CAADENTGELFF. The CDR3 DNA reads TGTGCCGCCGACGAGAACACCGGGGAGCTGTTTTTT.